This TCR beta chain appears in the sequencing data of a study of T cell responses to AZD1222 COVID-19 vaccine (TCRdb year 2021). With regard to the full study: TCR sequencing covered over 230 trial participants: 207 given two doses of AZD1222 and about 26 given two doses of MenACWY control vaccine. Trial participants were enrolled by age into 18-55, 56-69 and 70-plus year subgroups, with around 150, 28 and 57 TCR-sequenced participants respectively. Findings and caveats that apply to the study as a whole: Participants were mostly white British and included more females than males, and it was suggested by the authors that clonal diversity may have been underestimated. Because no day 14 peak-response samples were available, the repertoires could be characterized only after the peak T cell response. Epitopes outside the regions mutated in the B.1.351 and B.1.1.7 variants were reportedly recognized by nearly half of the unique spike-specific TCRs. After two AZD1222 doses, both the breadth and the depth of spike-specific TCRs were significantly higher than at day 0 and than in MenACWY recipients. CD4 TCRs associated with the vaccine covered the entire spike protein, and the dominant responses were in regions 160-218 and 743-854. Conclusions about previously exposed vaccinees are limited because only five or six AZD1222 recipients were SARS-CoV-2 seropositive at baseline. In the small 56-69-year group, the increase in depth fell short of significance, most likely because of low power.

The CDR3 regions of human TCRbeta chains were analyzed by immunosequencing. Concerning the study's data processing: TCRs in the repertoires were matched against a reference library of SARS-CoV-2-specific TCRs that had been generated with the MIRA antigen-specificity platform. Breadth was defined as the fraction of unique TCRs that were SARS-CoV-2-associated. Depth was defined as the fraction of total T cells that were SARS-CoV-2-associated. Using the MIRA data, every spike-specific TCR was mapped to the spike region that the TCR reacted to and assigned to either a CD4 or a CD8 class. Log10-transformed breadth and depth values were compared by one-way ANOVA with Sidak's multiple comparisons tests. In its TCRdb copy, this immuneACCESS table keeps in-frame sequences only and misses some clones. Where compared with another copy, unresolved V genes explain less than half of these, and the others have no known cause. V and J calls and clone size are as listed in that table; D and trimming were resolved from the DNA. The sample profile shows approximately 130,000 clones; roughly nine tenths of them were found once. Roughly 8.9% of the sample is held by the ten biggest clonotypes.

Taken with the paper, the label for time point translates to: about 28 days (+/-7) after the second vaccine dose. AZD1222 recipients given second doses at about 4 weeks or at about 12 weeks were pooled, since spike-specific TCR depth and breadth were not found to differ between the two schedules. The vaccinee samples were drawn from two UK trials, COV001 and COV002, one of which was a single-blind randomized controlled phase 2/3 trial testing AZD1222 (ChAdOx1 nCoV-19) in healthy adults. For TCRbeta chain sequencing, PBMC samples from trial participants were taken at day 0 and at day 28 after the second dose. In the case of this clone: What this receptor recognizes is not known. Within one base of it there is no much larger clone, and no base qualities were kept.

At the junction V is shortened by 4 bases and J by 3 bases; bases outside the gene matches: 11. The cysteine opens and the phenylalanine closes a CDR3 of 16 amino acids. The kept DNA is CDR3 alone, 48 bases in frame from the first base. Per the germline V gene, SGHTS is the CDR1 and YDEGEE is the CDR2. The rearranged chain carries TRBV5-8 and TRBJ2-7, and 9 junctional nucleotides match TRBD1. The sequences come from peripheral blood, collected 28 days after the second AZD1222 dose. This TCR came from an adult who received the AZD1222 COVID-19 vaccine. The nucleotide sequence is TGTGCCAGCAGCCCACCGATCGGACAGGGGTTCTACGAGCAGTACTTC. This yields the protein CASSPPIGQGFYEQYF.